This TCR beta chain is from a study of cytomegalovirus exposure and HLA in healthy donors. The V end lost 6 bases, the J end lost 4 bases, and 9 bases lay between the germline ends. This CDR3 contains 11 residues. The germline CDR1 and CDR2 sequences are SQVTM and ANQGSEA. The study ran its PCR with 60 Vbeta and 13 Jbeta primers. Under the authors' procedure: A follow-up analysis tallied about 80 million unique TCR beta chains, some 9.9 million shared. The table came from immunoSEQ multiplex PCR; TCRdb's copy has only in-frame clones and leaves some out. From that table come the V and J calls and clone size; the DNA was used to work out D and trimming. The data show 100,000 or so clones, 15% seen once. Notes on this clone: Its specificity is unknown.

Findings and limits, study-wide: Both high specificity and high sensitivity reportedly marked the classifier's diagnosis of cytomegalovirus status. The study had only CMV serostatus as immune exposure information. Some TCR beta chains (more than 150 of them) were listed as cytomegalovirus-associated.

The genes are TRBV29-1 and TRBJ2-5; D is perhaps TRBD2 (5 bases). The specimen was PBMCs. The origin of this receptor is a female donor in good health and CMV-seronegative. The CDR3 protein is CSVGSRETQYF. The CDR3 DNA reads TGCAGCGTGGGGAGCAGAGAGACCCAGTACTTC. The full variable domain, completed using reference TRBV29-1 and TRBJ2-5, is SAVISQKPSRDICQRGTSLTIQCQVDSQVTMMFWYRQQPGQSLTLIATANQGSEATYESGFVIDKFPISRPNLTFSTLTVSNMSPEDSSIYLCSVGSRETQYFGPGTRLLVL.